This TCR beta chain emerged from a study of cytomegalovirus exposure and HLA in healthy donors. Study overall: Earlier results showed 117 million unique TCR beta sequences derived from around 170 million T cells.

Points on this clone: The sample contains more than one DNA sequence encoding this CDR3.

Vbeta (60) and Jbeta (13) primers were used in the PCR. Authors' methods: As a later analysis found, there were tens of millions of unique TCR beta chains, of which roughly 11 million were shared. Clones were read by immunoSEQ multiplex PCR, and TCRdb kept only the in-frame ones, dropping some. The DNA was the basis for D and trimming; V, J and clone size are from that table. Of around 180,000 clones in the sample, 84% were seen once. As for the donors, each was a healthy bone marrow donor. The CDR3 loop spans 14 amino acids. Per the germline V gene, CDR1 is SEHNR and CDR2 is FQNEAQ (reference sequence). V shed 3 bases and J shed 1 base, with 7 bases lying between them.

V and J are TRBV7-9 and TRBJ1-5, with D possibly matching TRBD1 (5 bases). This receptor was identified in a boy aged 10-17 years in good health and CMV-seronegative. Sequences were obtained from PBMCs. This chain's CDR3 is CASSFDSSNQPQHF. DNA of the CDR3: TGTGCCAGCAGCTTCGACAGCAGCAATCAGCCCCAGCATTTT.